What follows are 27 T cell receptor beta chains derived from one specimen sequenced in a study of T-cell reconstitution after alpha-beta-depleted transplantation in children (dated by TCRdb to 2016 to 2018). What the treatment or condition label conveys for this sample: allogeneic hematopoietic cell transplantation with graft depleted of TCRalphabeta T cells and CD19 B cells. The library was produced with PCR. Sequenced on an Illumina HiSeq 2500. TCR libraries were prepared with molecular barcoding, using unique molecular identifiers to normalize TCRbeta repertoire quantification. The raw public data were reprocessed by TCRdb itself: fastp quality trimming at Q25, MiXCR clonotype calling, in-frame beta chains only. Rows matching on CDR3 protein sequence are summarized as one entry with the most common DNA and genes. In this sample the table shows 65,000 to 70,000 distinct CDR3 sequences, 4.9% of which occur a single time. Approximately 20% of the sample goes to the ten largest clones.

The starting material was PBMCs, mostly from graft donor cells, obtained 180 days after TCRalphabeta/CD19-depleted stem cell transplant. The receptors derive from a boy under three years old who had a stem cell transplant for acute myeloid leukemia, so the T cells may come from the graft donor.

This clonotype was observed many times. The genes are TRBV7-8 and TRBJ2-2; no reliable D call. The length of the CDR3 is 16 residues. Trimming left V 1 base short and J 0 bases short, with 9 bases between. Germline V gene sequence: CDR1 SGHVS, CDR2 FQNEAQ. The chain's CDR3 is CASSLVAGSNTGELFF. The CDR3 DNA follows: TGTGCCAGCAGCTTAGTAGCCGGCTCGAACACCGGGGAGCTGTTTTTT. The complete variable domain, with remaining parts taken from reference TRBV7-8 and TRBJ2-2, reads GAGVSQSPRYKVAKRGQDVALRCDPISGHVSLFWYQQALGQGPEFLTYFQNEAQLDKSGLPSDRFFAERPEGSVSTLKIQRTQQEDSAVYLCASSLVAGSNTGELFFGEGSRLTVL.

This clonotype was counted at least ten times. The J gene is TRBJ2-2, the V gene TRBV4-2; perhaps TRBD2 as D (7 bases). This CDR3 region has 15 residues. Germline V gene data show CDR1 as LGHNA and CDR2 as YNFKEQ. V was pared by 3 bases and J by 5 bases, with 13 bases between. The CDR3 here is CASSHRGAKTGELFF. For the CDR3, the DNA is TGTGCCAGCAGCCACCGGGGGGCCAAAACCGGGGAGCTGTTTTTT.

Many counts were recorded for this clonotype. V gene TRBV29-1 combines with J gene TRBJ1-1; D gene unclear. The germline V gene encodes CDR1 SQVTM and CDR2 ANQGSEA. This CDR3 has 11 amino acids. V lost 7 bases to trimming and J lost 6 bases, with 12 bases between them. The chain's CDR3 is CSAAQIPEAFF. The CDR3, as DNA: TGCAGCGCTGCTCAGATACCTGAAGCTTTCTTT.

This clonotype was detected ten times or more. The CDR3 is CASRNRDREPSYNSPLHF. In DNA form, the CDR3 reads TGTGCCAGCAGGAACCGGGACAGGGAACCCTCCTATAATTCACCCCTCCACTTT. The V call is TRBV21-1, the J call TRBJ1-6; the D call in the table, TRBD1, was not verified against the DNA. TRBV21-1 is a known pseudogene. CDR3 size: 18 residues.

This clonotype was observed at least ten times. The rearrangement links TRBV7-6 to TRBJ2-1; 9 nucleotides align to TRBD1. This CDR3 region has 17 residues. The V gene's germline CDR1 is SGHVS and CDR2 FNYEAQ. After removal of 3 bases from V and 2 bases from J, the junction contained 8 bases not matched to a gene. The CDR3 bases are TGTGCCAGCAGCTTCACTCCCGGGACAGGGACCTACAATGAGCAGTTCTTC. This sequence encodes CASSFTPGTGTYNEQFF. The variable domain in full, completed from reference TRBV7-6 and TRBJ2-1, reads GAGVSQSPRYKVTKRGQDVALRCDPISGHVSLYWYRQALGQGPEFLTYFNYEAQQDKSGLPNDRFSAERPEGSISTLTIQRTEQRDSAMYRCASSFTPGTGTYNEQFFGPGTRLTVL.

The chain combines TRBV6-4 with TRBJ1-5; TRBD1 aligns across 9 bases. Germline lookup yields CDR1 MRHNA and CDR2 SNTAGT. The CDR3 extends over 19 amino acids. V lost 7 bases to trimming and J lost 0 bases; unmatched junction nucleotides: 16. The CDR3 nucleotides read TGTGCCAGCACCCAGGTCCCCGGGACAGGGCCCTATAGCAATCAGCCCCAGCATTTT. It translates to CASTQVPGTGPYSNQPQHF.

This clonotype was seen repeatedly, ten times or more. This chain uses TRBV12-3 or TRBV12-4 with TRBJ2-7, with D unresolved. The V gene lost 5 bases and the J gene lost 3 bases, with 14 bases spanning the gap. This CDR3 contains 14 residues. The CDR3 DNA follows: TGTGCCAGCAGTCCCGAGCTTAACCGCTACGAGCAGTACTTC. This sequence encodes CASSPELNRYEQYF.

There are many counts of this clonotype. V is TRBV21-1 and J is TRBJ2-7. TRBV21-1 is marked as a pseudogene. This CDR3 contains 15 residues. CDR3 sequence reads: CASSKKSLAAYEQYV. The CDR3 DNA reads TGTGCCAGCAGCAAAAAATCGCTCGCCGCCTACGAGCAGTACGTC.

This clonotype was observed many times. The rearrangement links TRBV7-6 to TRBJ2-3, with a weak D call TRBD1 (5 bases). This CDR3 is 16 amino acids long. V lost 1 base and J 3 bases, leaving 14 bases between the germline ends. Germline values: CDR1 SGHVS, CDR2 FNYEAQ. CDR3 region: CASSLGAGPGTDTQYF. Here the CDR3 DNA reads TGTGCCAGCAGCTTAGGGGCAGGGCCGGGTACAGATACGCAGTATTTT.

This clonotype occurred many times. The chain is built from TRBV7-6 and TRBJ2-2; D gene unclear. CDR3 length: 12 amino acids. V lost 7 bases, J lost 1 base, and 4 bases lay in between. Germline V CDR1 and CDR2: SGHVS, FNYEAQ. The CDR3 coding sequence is TGTGCCAGCAACAAGAACACCGGGGAGCTGTTTTTT. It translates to CASNKNTGELFF.

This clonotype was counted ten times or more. CDR3 nucleotide sequence: TGTGCCAGTAGTATGAACCGGGCCTCTAATGAAAAACTGTTTTTT. The encoded protein is CASSMNRASNEKLFF. The chain recombines TRBV19 with TRBJ1-4; D gene uncertain. Trimming cost V 3 bases and J 3 bases, with 11 bases left between them. CDR1 and CDR2 from the germline V gene are LNHDA and SQIVND (reference sequence). The CDR3 extends over 15 amino acids.

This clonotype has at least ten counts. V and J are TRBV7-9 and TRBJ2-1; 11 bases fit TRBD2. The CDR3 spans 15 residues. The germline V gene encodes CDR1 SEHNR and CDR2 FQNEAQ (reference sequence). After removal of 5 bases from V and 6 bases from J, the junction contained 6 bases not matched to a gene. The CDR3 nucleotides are TGTGCCAGCAGCCGGGGACTAGCGGCTTTCAATGAGCAGTTCTTC. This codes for CASSRGLAAFNEQFF.

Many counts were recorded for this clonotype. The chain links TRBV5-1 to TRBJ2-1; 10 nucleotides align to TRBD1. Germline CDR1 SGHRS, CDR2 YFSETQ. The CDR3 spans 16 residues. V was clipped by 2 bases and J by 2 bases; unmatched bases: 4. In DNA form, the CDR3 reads TGCGCCAGCAGCTTCGACAGGGGGCCCACCTACAATGAGCAGTTCTTC. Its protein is CASSFDRGPTYNEQFF.

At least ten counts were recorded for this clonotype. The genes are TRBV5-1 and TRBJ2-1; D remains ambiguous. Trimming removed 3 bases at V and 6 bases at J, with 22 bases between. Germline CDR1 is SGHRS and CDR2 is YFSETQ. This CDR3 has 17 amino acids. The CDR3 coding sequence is TGCGCCAGCAGCTGGCGGCCCAAACAGAGCCTGGGCAATGAGCAGTTCTTC. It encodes CASSWRPKQSLGNEQFF. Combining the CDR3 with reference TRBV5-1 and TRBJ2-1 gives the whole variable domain KAGVTQTPRYLIKTRGQQVTLSCSPISGHRSVSWYQQTPGQGLQFLFEYFSETQRNKGNFPGRFSGRQFSNSRSEMNVSTLELGDSALYLCASSWRPKQSLGNEQFFGPGTRLTVL.

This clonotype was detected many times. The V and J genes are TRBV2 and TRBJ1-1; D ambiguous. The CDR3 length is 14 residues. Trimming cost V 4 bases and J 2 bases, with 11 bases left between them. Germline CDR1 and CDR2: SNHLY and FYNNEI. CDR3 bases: TGTGCCAGCAGTGTTACACGAGGAAACACTGAAGCTTTCTTT. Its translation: CASSVTRGNTEAFF.

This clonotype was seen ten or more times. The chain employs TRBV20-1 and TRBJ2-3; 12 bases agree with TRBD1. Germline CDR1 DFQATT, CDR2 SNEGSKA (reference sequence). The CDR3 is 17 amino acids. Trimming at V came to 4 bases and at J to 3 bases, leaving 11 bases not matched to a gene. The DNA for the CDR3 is TGCAGTGCTATGGGGACAGGGGGCCCTACCCCGACAGATACGCAGTATTTT. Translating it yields CSAMGTGGPTPTDTQYF.

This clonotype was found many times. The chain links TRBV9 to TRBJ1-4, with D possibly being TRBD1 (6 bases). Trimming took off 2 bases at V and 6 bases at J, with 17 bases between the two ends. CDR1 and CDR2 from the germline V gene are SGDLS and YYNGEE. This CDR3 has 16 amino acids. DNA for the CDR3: TGTGCCAGCAGCGTCGCGGGGGTACAGGGTTATGAAAAACTGTTTTTT. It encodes CASSVAGVQGYEKLFF.

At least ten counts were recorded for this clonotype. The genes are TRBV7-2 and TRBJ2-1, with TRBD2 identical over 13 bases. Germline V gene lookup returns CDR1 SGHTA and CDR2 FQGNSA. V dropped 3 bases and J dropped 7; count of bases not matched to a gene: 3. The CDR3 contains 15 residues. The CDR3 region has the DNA TGTGCCAGCAGCTTCGGACTAGCGGGGGTAAATGAGCAGTTCTTC. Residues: CASSFGLAGVNEQFF.

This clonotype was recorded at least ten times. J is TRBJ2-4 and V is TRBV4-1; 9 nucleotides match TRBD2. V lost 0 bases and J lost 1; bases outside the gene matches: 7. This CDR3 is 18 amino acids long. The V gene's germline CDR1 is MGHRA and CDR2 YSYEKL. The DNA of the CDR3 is TGCGCCAGCAGCCAAGAGGCGGGGGGGCCGTGGGCCAAAAACATTCAGTACTTC. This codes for CASSQEAGGPWAKNIQYF.

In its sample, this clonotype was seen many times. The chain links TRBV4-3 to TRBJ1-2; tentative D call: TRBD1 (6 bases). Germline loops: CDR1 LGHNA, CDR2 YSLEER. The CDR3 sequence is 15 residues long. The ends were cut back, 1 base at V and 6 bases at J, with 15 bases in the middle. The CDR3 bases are TGCGCCAGCAGCCAAGTCGGAGGACAGCACAATGGCTACACCTTC. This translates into CASSQVGGQHNGYTF.

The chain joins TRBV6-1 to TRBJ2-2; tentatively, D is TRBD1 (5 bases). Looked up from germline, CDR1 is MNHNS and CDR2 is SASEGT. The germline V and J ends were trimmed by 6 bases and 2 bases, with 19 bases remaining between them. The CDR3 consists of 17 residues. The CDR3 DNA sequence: TGTGCCAGCAGGCGTCGATTGGGGCTAAATAACACCGGGGAGCTGTTTTTT. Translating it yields CASRRRLGLNNTGELFF.

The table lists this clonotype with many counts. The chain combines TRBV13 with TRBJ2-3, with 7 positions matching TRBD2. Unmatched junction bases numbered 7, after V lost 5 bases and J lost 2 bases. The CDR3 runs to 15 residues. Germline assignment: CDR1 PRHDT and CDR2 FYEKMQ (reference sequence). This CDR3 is CASSPTGTTTDTQYF. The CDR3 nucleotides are TGTGCCAGCAGCCCAACCGGGACTACCACAGATACGCAGTATTTT.

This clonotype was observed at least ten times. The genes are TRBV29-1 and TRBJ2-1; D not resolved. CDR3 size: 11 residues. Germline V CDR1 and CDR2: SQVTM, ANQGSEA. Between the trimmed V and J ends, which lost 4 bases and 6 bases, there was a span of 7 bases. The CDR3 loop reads CSVGLPNEQFF. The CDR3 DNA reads TGCAGCGTTGGACTGCCCAATGAGCAGTTCTTC.

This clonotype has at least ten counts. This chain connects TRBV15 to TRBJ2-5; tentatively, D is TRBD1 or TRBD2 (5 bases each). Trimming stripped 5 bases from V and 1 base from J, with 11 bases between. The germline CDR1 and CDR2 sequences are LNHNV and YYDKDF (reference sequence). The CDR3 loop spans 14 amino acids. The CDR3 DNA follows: TGTGCCACCAGCTCCCCCGGGACCCAAGAGACCCAGTACTTC. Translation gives CATSSPGTQETQYF.

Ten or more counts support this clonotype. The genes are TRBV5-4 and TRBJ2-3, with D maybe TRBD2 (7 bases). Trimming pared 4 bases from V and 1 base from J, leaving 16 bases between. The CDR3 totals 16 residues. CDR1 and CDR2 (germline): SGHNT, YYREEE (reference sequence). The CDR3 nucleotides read TGTGCCAGCAGCGGGAGGGTAGGGGGGGGCACAGATACGCAGTATTTT. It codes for CASSGRVGGGTDTQYF.

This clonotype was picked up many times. The CDR3 reads CASTPRQGGGKLFF. The DNA of the CDR3 is TGTGCCAGCACCCCCCGACAGGGAGGTGGAAAACTGTTTTTT. The chain carries TRBV12-3 or TRBV12-4 and TRBJ1-4, with 7 bases matching TRBD1. J was trimmed by 10 bases and V by 7 bases; bases with no gene match: 12. The CDR3 length is 14 residues.

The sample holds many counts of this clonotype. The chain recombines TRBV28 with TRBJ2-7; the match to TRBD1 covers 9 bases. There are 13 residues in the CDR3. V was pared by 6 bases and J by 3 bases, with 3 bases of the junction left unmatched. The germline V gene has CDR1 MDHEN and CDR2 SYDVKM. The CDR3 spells CASRGTGFYEQYV. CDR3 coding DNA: TGTGCCAGCAGGGGGACAGGGTTCTACGAGCAGTACGTC.